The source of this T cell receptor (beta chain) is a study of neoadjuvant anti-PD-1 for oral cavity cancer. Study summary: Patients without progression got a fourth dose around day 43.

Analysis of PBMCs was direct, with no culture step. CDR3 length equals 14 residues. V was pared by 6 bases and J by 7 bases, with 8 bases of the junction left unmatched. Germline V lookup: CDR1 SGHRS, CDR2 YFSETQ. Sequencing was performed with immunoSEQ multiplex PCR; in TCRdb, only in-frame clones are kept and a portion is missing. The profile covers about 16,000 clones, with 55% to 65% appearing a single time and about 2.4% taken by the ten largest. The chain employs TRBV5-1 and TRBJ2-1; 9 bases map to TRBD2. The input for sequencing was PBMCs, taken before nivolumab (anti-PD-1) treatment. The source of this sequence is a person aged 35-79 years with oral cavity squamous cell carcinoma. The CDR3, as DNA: TGCGCCAGCACCGGTAGCGGGAGTGAGAATGAGCAGTTCTTC. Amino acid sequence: CASTGSGSENEQFF.